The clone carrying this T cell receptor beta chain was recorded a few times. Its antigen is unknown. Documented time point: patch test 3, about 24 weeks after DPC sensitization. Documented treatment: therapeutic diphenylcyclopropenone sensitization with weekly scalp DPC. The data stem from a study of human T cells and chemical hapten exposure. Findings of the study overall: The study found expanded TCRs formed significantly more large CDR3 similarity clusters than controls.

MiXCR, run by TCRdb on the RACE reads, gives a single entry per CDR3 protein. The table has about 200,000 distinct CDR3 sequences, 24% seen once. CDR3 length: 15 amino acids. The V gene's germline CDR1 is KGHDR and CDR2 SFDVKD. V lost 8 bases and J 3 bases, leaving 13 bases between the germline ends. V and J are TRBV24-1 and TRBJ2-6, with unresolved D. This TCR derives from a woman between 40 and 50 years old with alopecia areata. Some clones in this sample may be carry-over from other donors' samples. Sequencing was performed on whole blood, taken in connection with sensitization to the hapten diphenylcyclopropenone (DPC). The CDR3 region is CATTQRGRGANVLTF. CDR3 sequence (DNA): TGTGCCACCACCCAAAGAGGCCGTGGGGCCAACGTCCTGACTTTC.